These T cell receptor beta chains were read from a single sample in a study of cytomegalovirus exposure and HLA in healthy donors. Clones were read by immunoSEQ multiplex PCR, and TCRdb kept only the in-frame ones, dropping some. The sample has some 130,000 clones, roughly four fifths seen once. The sample comprised PBMCs. All receptors derive from a man under 40 in good health and CMV-seronegative. Both conserved end residues are part of each CDR3. A D gene is named only where the DNA matches it firmly. Clone size appears in some rows only: once, few, many, or a class for an expanded clone.

clone_size j_call d_call v_call cdr3_nt cdr3_aa
once TRBJ2-1 TRBD2 TRBV19 TGTGCCAGTAGTGTCGGGGGGTTCTCCTACAATGAGCAGTTCTTC CASSVGGFSYNEQFF
- TRBJ2-7 - TRBV2 TGTGCCAGCAGGGAGGGGCCCGAGCAGTACTTC CASREGPEQYF
- TRBJ1-2 - TRBV6-5 TGTGCCAGCAGGGCGGGGCTTGGCTACACCTTC CASRAGLGYTF
- TRBJ2-1 - TRBV18 TGTGCCAGCTCCGATAAGGGGGAAAGAGAGCAGTTCTTC CASSDKGEREQFF
- TRBJ2-1 TRBD1 TRBV6-6 TGTGCCAGCAGTAGAAGACAGGGGGTCCATGAGCAGTTCTTC CASSRRQGVHEQFF
- TRBJ2-2 - TRBV21-1 TGTGCCAGCAGCTCGCGGACTAGCGGGAGGGCCCGCCCCGGGGAGCTGTTTTTT CASSSRTSGRARPGELFF
- TRBJ2-3 - TRBV6-5 TGTGCCAGCAGCACGGCAGATACGCAGTATTTT CASSTADTQYF
- TRBJ2-7 TRBD1 TRBV2 TGTGCCAACGGCGACAGGGTTTGGGGTTCCTACGAGCAGTACTTC CANGDRVWGSYEQYF
- TRBJ2-1 TRBD1 TRBV5-1 TGCGCCAGCAGCTTGGGACAGGGGATGAATGAGCAGTTCTTC CASSLGQGMNEQFF
medium-sized TRBJ2-7 - TRBV14 TGTGCCAGCAGCCAAGTTTTACCCGGCCGACTCGACTTC CASSQVLPGRLDF
- TRBJ1-4 TRBD1 TRBV28 TGTGCCAGCAGTTGGGGACAGGGAAATGAAAAACTGTTTTTT CASSWGQGNEKLFF
- TRBJ2-7 TRBD2 TRBV6-5 TGTGCCAGCAGTTCTCGAAGACTAGCGGGAGGGTCCGAGCAGTACTTC CASSSRRLAGGSEQYF
- TRBJ1-5 - TRBV2 TGTGCCAGCAGTCCCACAAGGGGCAATCAGCCCCAACATTTT CASSPTRGNQPQHF
- TRBJ2-7 TRBD1 TRBV4-2 TGTGCCAGCAGCCTCGCTCTAACGGGACAGACCTACGAGCAGTACTTC CASSLALTGQTYEQYF
- TRBJ2-5 - TRBV21-1 TGTGCCAGCAACGATAAAAAGTGGCACGTCCAAGAGACCCAGTACTTC CASNDKKWHVQETQYF
- TRBJ1-2 - TRBV9 TGTGCCAGCAGCGTAACGGAGAGCGACGGCTACACCTTC CASSVTESDGYTF
- TRBJ1-4 - TRBV6-5 TGTGCCAGCAGTTATGAACAGGGTTGGGAAAAACTGTTTTTT CASSYEQGWEKLFF
- TRBJ1-2 - TRBV2 TGTGCCAGCAGTGGAAGGAGGGCTGGTAACTATGGCTACACCTTC CASSGRRAGNYGYTF
- TRBJ2-3 - TRBV7-3 TGTGCCAGCAGCGGTGCTCGGGGGACTAGCACAGATACGCAGTATTTT CASSGARGTSTDTQYF
- TRBJ2-2 TRBD1 TRBV19 TGTGCCAGTAGTCTGTACGCGACAGGGGACAGCACCGGGGAGCTGTTTTTT CASSLYATGDSTGELFF
- TRBJ2-3 - TRBV12-5 TGTGCTAGTGGGAGGGAGTCAGATACGCAGTATTTT CASGRESDTQYF
- TRBJ2-2 TRBD2 TRBV4-2 TGTGCCAGCAGCCAAGGGTCGGGAGGGGACACCGGGGAGCTGTTTTTT CASSQGSGGDTGELFF
- TRBJ2-4 - TRBV19 TGTGCCAGTAGTAAGAATCCAATCGACAGCAAAAACATTCAGTACTTC CASSKNPIDSKNIQYF
- TRBJ2-2 TRBD1 TRBV19 TGTGCCAGTAGCCCCAGGGGGCATGCGAACACCGGGGAGCTGTTTTTT CASSPRGHANTGELFF
- TRBJ2-1 TRBD1 TRBV18 TGTGCCAGCTCAGGACAAGGGACAGGTCCTTCCTACAATGAGCAGTTCTTC CASSGQGTGPSYNEQFF
- TRBJ2-7 TRBD2 TRBV4-1 TGCGCCAGCAGCCAAGACCTAGCGGGAGCCCTCTCCTACGAGCAGTACTTC CASSQDLAGALSYEQYF
- TRBJ2-7 TRBD2 TRBV6-6 TGTGCCAGCAGGGGAGGGAACTACGAGCAGTACTTC CASRGGNYEQYF
- TRBJ2-2 TRBD1 TRBV5-1 TGCGCCAGCAGCCCGGGACAGGGGGTCGGGGAGCTGTTTTTT CASSPGQGVGELFF
- TRBJ2-7 - TRBV10-3 TGTGCCATCAGTGAGTACCAGGGTCCTTCCTACGAGCAGTACTTC CAISEYQGPSYEQYF
- TRBJ1-1 - TRBV19 TGTGCCAGTAGTATCGGAGAGCAAATAAACACTGAAGCTTTCTTT CASSIGEQINTEAFF
- TRBJ2-4 TRBD1 TRBV7-3 TGTGCCAGCAGCCAAACAGGGGGCAACATTCAGTACTTC CASSQTGGNIQYF
- TRBJ2-1 TRBD2 TRBV7-2 TGTGCCAGCAGCTTAGTAGCTAGCGGGAGTCCCTACAATGAGCAGTTCTTC CASSLVASGSPYNEQFF
few TRBJ2-7 - TRBV6-6 TGTGCCAGCAGTTACTCGCTAGCTGTTACCTACGAGCAGTACTTC CASSYSLAVTYEQYF
once TRBJ1-3 TRBD1 TRBV2 TGTGCCAGCAGCGGGACAGGGGGTTCTGGAAACACCATATATTTT CASSGTGGSGNTIYF
- TRBJ1-5 - TRBV5-8 TGTGCCAGCAGCTTGGATGGAGTTCTAGGCAATCAGCCCCAGCATTTT CASSLDGVLGNQPQHF
- TRBJ2-1 - TRBV2 TGTGCCAGCAGCCTAAACCCCTATTTGGATGAGCAGTTCTTC CASSLNPYLDEQFF
once TRBJ2-1 TRBD2 TRBV28 TGTGCCAGCAGTTTGGGGACTAGGCCCAATGAGCAGTTCTTC CASSLGTRPNEQFF
- TRBJ2-3 TRBD2 TRBV5-6 TGTGCCAGCAGCTTGGGAATTGGCGGGGGAGGAGGGCAGTATTTT CASSLGIGGGGGQYF
- TRBJ2-7 TRBD2 TRBV13 TGTGCCAGCAGCCCCAGGGGGACTAGCCTCTCCGAGCAGTACTTC CASSPRGTSLSEQYF
- TRBJ2-7 TRBD1 TRBV7-6 TGTGCCAGCAGCCCGAGGGGACAGTACGAGCAGTACTTC CASSPRGQYEQYF
- TRBJ2-5 TRBD1 TRBV7-2 TGTGCCAGCAGCTTAGAGGCAGGGGGAGAGACCCAGTACTTC CASSLEAGGETQYF
- TRBJ2-2 TRBD2 TRBV5-1 TGCGCCAGCAGTAAAGATCTAGCGGGAGGGCCGGCCGGGGAGCTGTTTTTT CASSKDLAGGPAGELFF
- TRBJ2-7 TRBD2 TRBV4-2 TGTGCCAGCAGCCAAGGATCTAGCGGGAGTATTTACGAGCAGTACTTC CASSQGSSGSIYEQYF
- TRBJ1-2 - TRBV13 TGTGCCAGCAGCTTCGGGGTTAGTCTGTATGGCTACACCTTC CASSFGVSLYGYTF
- TRBJ2-5 - TRBV30 TGTGCCTGGAGTGTATATGAGCGGAAAGAGACCCAGTACTTC CAWSVYERKETQYF
- TRBJ2-5 - TRBV9 TGTGCCAGCAGCCCGAGTCCGGGGTCAAGAGAGACCCAGTACTTC CASSPSPGSRETQYF
- TRBJ2-1 TRBD2 TRBV5-1 TGCGCCAGCAGCTTGAGTACTAGCGGGAGCGGTGAGCAGTTCTTC CASSLSTSGSGEQFF
- TRBJ2-3 TRBD2 TRBV5-6 TGTGCCAGCAGCTTTCTGACGGGAGGGCCCACAGATACGCAGTATTTT CASSFLTGGPTDTQYF
few TRBJ2-5 - TRBV7-2 TGTGCCAGCAGCTCCGCAATCGGGGAGACCCAGTACTTC CASSSAIGETQYF
- TRBJ2-2 - TRBV7-9 TGTGCCAGCAGCTCTACAGGGAACACCGGGGAGCTGTTTTTT CASSSTGNTGELFF
- TRBJ2-2 TRBD1 TRBV19 TGTGCCAGTAGTAAACGGGACAGGGAAATCGGGGAGCTGTTTTTT CASSKRDREIGELFF
few TRBJ1-1 TRBD1 TRBV28 TGTGCCAGCAGCGGACAGGGAGGGGGAACTGAAGCTTTCTTT CASSGQGGGTEAFF
- TRBJ1-2 - TRBV7-9 TGTGCCAGCAGCTCACAGGAGTCCAACTATGGCTACACCTTC CASSSQESNYGYTF
- TRBJ2-7 TRBD2 TRBV30 TGTGCCTGGTCCTGGACTAGTCCCCACGAGCAGTACTTC CAWSWTSPHEQYF